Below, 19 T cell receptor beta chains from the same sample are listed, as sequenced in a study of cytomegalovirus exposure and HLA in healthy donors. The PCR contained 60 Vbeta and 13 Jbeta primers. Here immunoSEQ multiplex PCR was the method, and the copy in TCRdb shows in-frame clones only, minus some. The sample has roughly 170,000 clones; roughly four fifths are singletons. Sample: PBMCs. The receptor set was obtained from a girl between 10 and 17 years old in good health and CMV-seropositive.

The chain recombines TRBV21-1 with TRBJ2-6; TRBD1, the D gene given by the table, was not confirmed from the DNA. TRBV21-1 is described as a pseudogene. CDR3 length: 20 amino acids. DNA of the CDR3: TGTGCCAGCAGCAACCCGGGACAGGGAGTCGGTACGCAGGGGGCCAACGTCCTGACTTTC. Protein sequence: CASSNPGQGVGTQGANVLTF.

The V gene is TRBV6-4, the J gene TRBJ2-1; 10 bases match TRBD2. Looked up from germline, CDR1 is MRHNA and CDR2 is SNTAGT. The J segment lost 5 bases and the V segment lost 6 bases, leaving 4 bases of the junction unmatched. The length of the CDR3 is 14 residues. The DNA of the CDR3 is TGTGCCAGCAGAGCGGGGGGGCCCCACAATGAGCAGTTCTTC. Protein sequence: CASRAGGPHNEQFF.

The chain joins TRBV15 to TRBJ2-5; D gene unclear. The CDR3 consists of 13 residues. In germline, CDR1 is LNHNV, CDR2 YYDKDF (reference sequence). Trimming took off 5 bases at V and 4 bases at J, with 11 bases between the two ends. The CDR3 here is CATSRLSGETQYF. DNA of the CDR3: TGTGCCACCAGCCGGTTGAGTGGAGAGACCCAGTACTTC.

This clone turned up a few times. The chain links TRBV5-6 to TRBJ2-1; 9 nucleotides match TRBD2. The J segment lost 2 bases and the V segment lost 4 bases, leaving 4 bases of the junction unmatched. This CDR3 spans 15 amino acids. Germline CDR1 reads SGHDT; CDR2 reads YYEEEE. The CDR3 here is CASSHSGGPYNEQFF. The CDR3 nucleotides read TGTGCCAGCAGCCATAGCGGGGGACCCTACAATGAGCAGTTCTTC. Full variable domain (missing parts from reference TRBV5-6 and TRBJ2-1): DAGVTQSPTHLIKTRGQQVTLRCSPKSGHDTVSWYQQALGQGPQFIFQYYEEEERQRGNFPDRFSGHQFPNYSSELNVNALLLGDSALYLCASSHSGGPYNEQFFGPGTRLTVL.

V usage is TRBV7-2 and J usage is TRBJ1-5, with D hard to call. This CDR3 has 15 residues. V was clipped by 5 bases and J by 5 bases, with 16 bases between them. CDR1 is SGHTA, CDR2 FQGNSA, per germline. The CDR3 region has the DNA TGTGCCAGCAGCGGCTTTGGGCGGCGGGATCAGCCCCAGCATTTT. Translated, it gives CASSGFGRRDQPQHF.

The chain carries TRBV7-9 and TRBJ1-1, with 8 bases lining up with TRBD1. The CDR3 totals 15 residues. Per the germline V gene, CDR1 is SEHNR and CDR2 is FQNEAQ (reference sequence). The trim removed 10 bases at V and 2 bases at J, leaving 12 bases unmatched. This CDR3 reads CAISFPGQVNTEAFF. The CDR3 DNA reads TGTGCCATCTCCTTCCCGGGACAGGTCAACACTGAAGCTTTCTTT.

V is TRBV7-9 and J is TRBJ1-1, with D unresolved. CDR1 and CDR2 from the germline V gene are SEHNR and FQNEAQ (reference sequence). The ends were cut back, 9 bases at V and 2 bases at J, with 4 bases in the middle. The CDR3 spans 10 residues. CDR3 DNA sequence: TGTGCCAGTCAAAACACTGAAGCTTTCTTT. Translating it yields CASQNTEAFF.

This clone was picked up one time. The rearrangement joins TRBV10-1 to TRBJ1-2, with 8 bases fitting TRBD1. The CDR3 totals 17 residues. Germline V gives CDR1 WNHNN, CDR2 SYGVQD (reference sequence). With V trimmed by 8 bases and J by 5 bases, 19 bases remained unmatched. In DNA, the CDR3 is TGCGCCAGCCATGATAGACCTCCCTACAGGGGGTTTTATGGCTACACCTTC. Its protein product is CASHDRPPYRGFYGYTF.

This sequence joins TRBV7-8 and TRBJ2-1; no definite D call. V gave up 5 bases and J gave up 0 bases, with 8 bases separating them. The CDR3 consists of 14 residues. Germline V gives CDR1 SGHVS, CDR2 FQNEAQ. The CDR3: CASSPVSSYNEQFF. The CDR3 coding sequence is TGTGCCAGCAGCCCAGTAAGCTCCTACAATGAGCAGTTCTTC.

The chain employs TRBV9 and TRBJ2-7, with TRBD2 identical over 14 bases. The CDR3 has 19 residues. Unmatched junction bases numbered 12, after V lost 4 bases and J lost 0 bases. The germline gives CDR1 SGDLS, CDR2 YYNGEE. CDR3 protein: CASSTPGKGTSGGSYEQYF. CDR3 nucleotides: TGTGCCAGCAGCACCCCGGGTAAGGGGACTAGCGGGGGCTCCTACGAGCAGTACTTC. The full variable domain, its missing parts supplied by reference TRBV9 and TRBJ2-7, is DSGVTQTPKHLITATGQRVTLRCSPRSGDLSVYWYQQSLDQGLQFLIQYYNGEERAKGNILERFSAQQFPDLHSELNLSSLELGDSALYFCASSTPGKGTSGGSYEQYFGPGTRLTVT.

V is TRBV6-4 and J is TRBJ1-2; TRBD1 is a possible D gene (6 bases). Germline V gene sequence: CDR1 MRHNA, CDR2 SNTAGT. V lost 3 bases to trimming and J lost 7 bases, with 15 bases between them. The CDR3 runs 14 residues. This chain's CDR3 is CASSEQGSSSGYTF. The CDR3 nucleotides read TGTGCCAGCAGTGAGCAGGGGTCCTCCTCTGGCTACACCTTC.

The CDR3 protein is CASSQTSLYGYTF. The CDR3 DNA reads as TGCGCCAGCAGCCAGACAAGCCTCTATGGCTACACCTTC. J is TRBJ1-2 and V is TRBV4-1; D gene unclear. CDR1 and CDR2 (germline): MGHRA, YSYEKL. V dropped 3 bases and J dropped 4 bases, with 9 bases sitting between them. The CDR3 has 13 residues.

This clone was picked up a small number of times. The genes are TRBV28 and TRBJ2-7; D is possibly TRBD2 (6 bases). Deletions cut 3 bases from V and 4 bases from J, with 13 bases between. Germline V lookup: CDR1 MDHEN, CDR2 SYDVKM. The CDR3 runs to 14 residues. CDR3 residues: CASSFSGDLYEQYF. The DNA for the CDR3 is TGTGCCAGCAGTTTTTCGGGGGACCTATACGAGCAGTACTTC.

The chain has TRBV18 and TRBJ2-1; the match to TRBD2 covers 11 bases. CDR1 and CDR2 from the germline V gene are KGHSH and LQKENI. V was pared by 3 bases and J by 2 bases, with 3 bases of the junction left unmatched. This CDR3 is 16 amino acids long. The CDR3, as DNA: TGTGCCAGCTCACCGATAGCGGGGGGGCCCTACAATGAGCAGTTCTTC. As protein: CASSPIAGGPYNEQFF.

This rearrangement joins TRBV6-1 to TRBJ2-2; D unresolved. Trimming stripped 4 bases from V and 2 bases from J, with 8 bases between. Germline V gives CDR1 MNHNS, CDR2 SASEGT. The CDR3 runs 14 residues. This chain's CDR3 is CASSAPVNTGELFF. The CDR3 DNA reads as TGTGCCAGCAGTGCCCCAGTAAACACCGGGGAGCTGTTTTTT.

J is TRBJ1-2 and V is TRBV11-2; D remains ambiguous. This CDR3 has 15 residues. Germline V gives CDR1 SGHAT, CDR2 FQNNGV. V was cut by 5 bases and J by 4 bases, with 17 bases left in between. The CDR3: CASSPLRGGPYGYTF. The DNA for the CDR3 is TGTGCCAGCAGCCCCCTGCGAGGAGGCCCCTATGGCTACACCTTC.

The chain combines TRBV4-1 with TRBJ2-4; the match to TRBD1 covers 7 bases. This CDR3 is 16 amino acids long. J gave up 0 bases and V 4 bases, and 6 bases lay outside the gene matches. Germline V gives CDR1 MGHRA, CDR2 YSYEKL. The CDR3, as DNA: TGCGCCAGCAGCCCTATGACAGGGATAGCCAAAAACATTCAGTACTTC. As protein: CASSPMTGIAKNIQYF.

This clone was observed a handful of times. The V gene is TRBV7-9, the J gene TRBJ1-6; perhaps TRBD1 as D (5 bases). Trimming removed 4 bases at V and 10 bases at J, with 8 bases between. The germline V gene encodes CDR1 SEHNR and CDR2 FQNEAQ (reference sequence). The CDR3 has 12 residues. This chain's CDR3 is CASSSGNSPLHF. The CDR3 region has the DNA TGTGCCAGCAGCTCAGGGAACTCACCCCTCCACTTT.

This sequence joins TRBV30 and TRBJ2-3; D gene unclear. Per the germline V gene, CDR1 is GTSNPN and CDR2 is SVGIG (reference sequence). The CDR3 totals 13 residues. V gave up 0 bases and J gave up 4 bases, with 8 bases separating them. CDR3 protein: CAWSVLRADTQYF. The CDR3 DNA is TGTGCCTGGAGTGTACTTAGAGCAGATACGCAGTATTTT.